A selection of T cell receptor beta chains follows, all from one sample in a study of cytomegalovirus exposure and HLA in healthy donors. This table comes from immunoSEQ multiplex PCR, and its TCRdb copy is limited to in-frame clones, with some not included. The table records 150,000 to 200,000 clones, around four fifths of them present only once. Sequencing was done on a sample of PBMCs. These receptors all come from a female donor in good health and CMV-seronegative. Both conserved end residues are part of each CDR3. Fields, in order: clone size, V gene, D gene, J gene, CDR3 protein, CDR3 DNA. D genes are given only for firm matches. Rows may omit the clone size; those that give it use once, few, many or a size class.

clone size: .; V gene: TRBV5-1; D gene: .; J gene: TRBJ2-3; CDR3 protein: CASSLVGGRFVGADTQYF; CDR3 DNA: TGCGCCAGCAGCTTAGTCGGGGGGCGATTCGTGGGGGCAGATACGCAGTATTTT
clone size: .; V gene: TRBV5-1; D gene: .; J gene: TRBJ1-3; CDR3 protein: CASSSPGIGNTIYF; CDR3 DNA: TGCGCCAGCAGCTCCCCAGGGATTGGAAACACCATATATTTT
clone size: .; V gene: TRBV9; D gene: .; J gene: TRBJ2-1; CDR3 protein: CASSVAGRGAYNEQFF; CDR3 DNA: TGTGCCAGCAGCGTAGCTGGTCGCGGCGCCTACAATGAGCAGTTCTTC
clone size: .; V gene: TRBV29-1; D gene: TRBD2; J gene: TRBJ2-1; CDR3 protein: CSVDGRGAGHNEQFF; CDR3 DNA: TGCAGCGTTGATGGGCGGGGGGCTGGGCACAATGAGCAGTTCTTC
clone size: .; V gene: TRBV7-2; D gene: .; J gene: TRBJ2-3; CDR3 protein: CASSLTTGYGTDTQYF; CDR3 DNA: TGTGCCAGCAGTTTAACTACAGGGTATGGCACAGATACGCAGTATTTT
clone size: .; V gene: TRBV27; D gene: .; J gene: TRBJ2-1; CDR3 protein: CASSLPGSAAEQFF; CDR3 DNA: TGTGCCAGCAGTCTTCCAGGATCCGCAGCCGAGCAGTTCTTC
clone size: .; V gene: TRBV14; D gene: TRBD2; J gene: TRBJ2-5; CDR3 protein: CASSQRLAGEETQYF; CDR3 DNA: TGTGCCAGCAGCCAAAGGCTAGCGGGAGAAGAGACCCAGTACTTC
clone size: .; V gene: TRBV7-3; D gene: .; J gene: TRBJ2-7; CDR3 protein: CASSQTVTEQYF; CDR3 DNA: TGTGCCAGCAGCCAGACAGTAACCGAGCAGTACTTC
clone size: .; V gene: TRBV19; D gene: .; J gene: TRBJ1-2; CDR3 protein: CASSAGGRVDGYTF; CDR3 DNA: TGTGCCAGTAGTGCAGGCGGCAGGGTCGACGGCTACACCTTC
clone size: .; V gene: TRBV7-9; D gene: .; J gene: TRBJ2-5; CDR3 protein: CASELQGRVTQYF; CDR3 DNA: TGTGCCAGCGAATTACAGGGTAGGGTGACCCAGTACTTC
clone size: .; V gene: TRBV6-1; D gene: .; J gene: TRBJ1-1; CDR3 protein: CASRKGQYTEAFF; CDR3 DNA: TGTGCCAGCAGGAAAGGACAGTACACTGAAGCTTTCTTT
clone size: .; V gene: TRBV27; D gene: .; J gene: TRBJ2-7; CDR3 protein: CASSLLGGEEAAREQYF; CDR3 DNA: TGTGCCAGCAGTTTATTAGGAGGCGAGGAGGCGGCGAGGGAGCAGTACTTC
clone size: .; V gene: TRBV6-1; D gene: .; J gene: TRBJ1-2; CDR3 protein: CASSWTLDIYGYTF; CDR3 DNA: TGTGCCAGCAGTTGGACGCTGGACATCTATGGCTACACCTTC
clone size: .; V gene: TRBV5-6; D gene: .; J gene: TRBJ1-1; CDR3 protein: CASSLLNTEAFF; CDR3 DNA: TGTGCCAGCAGCTTGCTCAACACTGAAGCTTTCTTT
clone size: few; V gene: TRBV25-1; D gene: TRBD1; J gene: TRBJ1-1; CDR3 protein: CASRGQGVNTEAFF; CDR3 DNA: TGTGCCAGCAGGGGACAGGGTGTGAACACTGAAGCTTTCTTT
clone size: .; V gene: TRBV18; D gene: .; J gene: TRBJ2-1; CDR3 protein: CASSRQGRGGNEQFF; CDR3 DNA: TGTGCCAGCTCCCGACAGGGCCGCGGGGGGAATGAGCAGTTCTTC
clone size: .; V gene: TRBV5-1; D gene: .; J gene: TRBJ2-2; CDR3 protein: CASSLSGVSTGELFF; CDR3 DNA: TGCGCCAGCAGCTTGTCGGGGGTCAGTACCGGGGAGCTGTTTTTT
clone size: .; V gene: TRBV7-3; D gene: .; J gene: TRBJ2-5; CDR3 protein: CASSQRSGETQYF; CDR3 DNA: TGTGCCAGCAGCCAACGGAGTGGAGAGACCCAGTACTTC
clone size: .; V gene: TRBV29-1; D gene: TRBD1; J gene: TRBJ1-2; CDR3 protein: CSVEGAAGQGEHGYTF; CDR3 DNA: TGCAGTGTGGAAGGGGCAGCAGGACAGGGGGAACATGGCTACACCTTC
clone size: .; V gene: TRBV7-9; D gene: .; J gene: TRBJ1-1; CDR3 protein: CASSVGTEAFF; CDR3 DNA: TGTGCCAGCAGCGTCGGGACTGAAGCTTTCTTT
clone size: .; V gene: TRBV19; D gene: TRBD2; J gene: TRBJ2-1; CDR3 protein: CASSAGLAPHEQFF; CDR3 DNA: TGTGCCAGTAGCGCGGGACTAGCGCCACATGAGCAGTTCTTC
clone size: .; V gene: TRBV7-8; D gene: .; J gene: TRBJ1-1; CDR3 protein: CASSLERVPTEAFF; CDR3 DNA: TGTGCCAGCAGCTTAGAGCGGGTCCCCACTGAAGCTTTCTTT
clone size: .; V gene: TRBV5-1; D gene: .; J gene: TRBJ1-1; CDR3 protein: CASSLPRENTEAFF; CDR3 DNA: TGCGCCAGCAGCTTGCCCAGGGAGAACACTGAAGCTTTCTTT
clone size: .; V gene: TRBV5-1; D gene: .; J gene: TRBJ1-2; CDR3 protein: CASSLVQGNPFYGYTF; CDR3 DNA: TGCGCCAGCAGCCTAGTCCAGGGCAATCCTTTCTATGGCTACACCTTC
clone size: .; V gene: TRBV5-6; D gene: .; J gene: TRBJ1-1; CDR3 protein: CASSFSPREAFF; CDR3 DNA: TGTGCCAGCAGCTTTTCCCCCCGTGAAGCTTTCTTT
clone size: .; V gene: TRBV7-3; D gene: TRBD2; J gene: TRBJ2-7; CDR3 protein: CASSLAGGLSYEQYF; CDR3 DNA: TGTGCCAGCAGCTTAGCGGGGGGACTCTCCTACGAGCAGTACTTC
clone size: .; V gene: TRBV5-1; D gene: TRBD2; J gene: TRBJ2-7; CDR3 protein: CASSEGLAGVSEQYF; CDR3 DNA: TGCGCCAGCAGCGAGGGACTAGCGGGAGTTTCCGAGCAGTACTTC
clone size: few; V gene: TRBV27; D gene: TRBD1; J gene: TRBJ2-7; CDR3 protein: CASSTLVGTGVSYEQYF; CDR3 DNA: TGTGCCAGCAGTACCCTCGTCGGGACAGGGGTCTCCTACGAGCAGTACTTC
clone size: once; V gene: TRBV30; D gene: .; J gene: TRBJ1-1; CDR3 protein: CAWSPGTEAFF; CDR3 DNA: TGTGCCTGGAGCCCAGGCACTGAAGCTTTCTTT
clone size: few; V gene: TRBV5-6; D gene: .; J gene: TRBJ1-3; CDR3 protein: CASNFRSGNTIYF; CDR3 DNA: TGTGCCAGCAATTTCAGGTCCGGAAACACCATATATTTT
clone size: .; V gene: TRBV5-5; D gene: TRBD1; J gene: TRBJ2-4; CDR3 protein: CASSLTGGHIQYF; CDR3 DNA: TGTGCCAGCAGCCTCACAGGGGGACACATTCAGTACTTC